Listed here is a single T cell receptor (beta chain). The CDR3 totals 15 residues. The V end lost 6 bases, the J end lost 5 bases, and 17 bases lay between the germline ends. CDR1 is LNHDA, CDR2 SQIVND, per germline (reference sequence). The entry originates in a study of shared clonotypes between healthy human individuals. The repertoire was sequenced with immunoSEQ multiplex PCR; TCRdb's copy has only in-frame clones and lacks some. The top ten hold roughly 0.13% of the sample, which has some 2,100,000 clones, approximately 94% seen once. The TCR originated in a man aged 18 to 30 in good health. The genes are TRBV19 and TRBJ1-5, with D perhaps matching TRBD1 (5 bases). The sequencing sample was made of naive CD4+ T cells sorted from blood. The subset here: CD45RA+ positively selected. In DNA form, the CDR3 reads TGTGCCAGTAGACTGGCCAGACCGGGGCATCAGCCCCAGCATTTT. Its translation is CASRLARPGHQPQHF.